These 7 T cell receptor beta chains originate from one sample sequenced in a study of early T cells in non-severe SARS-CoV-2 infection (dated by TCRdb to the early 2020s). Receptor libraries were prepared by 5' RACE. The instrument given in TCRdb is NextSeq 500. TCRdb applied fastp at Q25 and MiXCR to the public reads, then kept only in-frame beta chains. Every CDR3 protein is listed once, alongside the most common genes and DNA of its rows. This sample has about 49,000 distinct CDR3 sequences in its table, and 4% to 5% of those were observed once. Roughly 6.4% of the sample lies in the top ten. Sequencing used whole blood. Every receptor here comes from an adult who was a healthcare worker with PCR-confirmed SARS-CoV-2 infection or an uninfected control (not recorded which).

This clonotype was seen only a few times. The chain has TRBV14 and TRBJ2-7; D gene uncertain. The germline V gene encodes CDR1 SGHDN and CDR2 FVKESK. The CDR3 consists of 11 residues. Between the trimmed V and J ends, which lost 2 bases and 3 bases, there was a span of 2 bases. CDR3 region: CASSQLYEQYF. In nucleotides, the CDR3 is TGTGCCAGCAGCCAACTCTACGAGCAGTACTTC.

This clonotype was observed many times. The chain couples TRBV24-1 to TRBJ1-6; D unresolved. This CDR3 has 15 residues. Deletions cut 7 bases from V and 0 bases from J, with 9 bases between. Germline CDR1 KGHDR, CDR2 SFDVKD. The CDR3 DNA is TGTGCCACCAGCGAACGAGACTCCTATAATTCACCCCTCCACTTT. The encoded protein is CATSERDSYNSPLHF.

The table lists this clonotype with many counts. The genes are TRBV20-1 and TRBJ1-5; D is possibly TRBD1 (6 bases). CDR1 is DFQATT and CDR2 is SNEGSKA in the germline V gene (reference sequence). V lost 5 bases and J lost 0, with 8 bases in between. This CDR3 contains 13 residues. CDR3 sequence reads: CSASGDSNQPQHF. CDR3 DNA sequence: TGCAGTGCTTCAGGGGATAGCAATCAGCCCCAGCATTTT.

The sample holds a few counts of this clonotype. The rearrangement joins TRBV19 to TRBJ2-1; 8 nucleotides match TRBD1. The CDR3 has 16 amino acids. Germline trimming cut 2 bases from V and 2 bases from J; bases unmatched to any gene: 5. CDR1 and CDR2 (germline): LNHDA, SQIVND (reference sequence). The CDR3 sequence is CASSILDRGPYNEQFF. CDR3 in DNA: TGTGCCAGTAGTATACTTGACAGGGGACCCTACAATGAGCAGTTCTTC.

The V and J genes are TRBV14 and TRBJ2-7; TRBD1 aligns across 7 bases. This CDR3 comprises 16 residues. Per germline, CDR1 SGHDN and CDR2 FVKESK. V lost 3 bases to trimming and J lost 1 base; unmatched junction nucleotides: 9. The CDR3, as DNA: TGTGCCAGCAGCCATCAACGGGACAGCTTGTCCTACGAGCAGTACTTC. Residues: CASSHQRDSLSYEQYF.

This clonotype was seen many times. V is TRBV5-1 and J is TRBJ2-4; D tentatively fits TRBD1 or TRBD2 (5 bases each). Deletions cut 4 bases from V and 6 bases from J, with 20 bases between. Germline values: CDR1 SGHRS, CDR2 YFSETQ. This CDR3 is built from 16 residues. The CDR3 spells CASSPTTRGARNIQYF. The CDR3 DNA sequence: TGCGCCAGCAGCCCCACGACCCGGGGCGCCCGAAACATTCAGTACTTC.

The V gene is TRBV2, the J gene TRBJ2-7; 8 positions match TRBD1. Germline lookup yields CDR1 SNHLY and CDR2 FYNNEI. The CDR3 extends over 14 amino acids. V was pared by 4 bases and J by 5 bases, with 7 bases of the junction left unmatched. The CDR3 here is CASSGGTGPNEQYF. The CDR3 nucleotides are TGTGCCAGCAGTGGGGGGACAGGTCCTAACGAGCAGTACTTC.